Listed here are 21 T cell receptor beta chains from one sample, sequenced in a study of blood T cell repertoires in COVID-19. Libraries were prepared by immunoSEQ multiplex PCR; TCRdb keeps only in-frame clonotypes and omits some of them. Of around 100,000 clones in the sample, 69% were seen once. The sample comprised peripheral blood. Every receptor here comes from an elderly man with acute or convalescent COVID-19.

This clone was seen a handful of times. This sample also contains other DNA sequences that code for the same CDR3. The V and J genes are TRBV9 and TRBJ2-7; 8 bases agree with TRBD2. V lost 0 bases to trimming and J lost 2 bases; unmatched junction nucleotides: 1. The CDR3 covers 14 residues. Germline assignment: CDR1 SGDLS and CDR2 YYNGEE. The CDR3 region has the DNA TGTGCCAGCAGCGTAGATAGCGGGACCTACGAGCAGTACTTC. This sequence encodes CASSVDSGTYEQYF.

This clone appeared once. The genes are TRBV6-2 or TRBV6-3 and TRBJ1-5; perhaps TRBD1 as D (6 bases). Per the germline V gene, CDR1 is MNHEY and CDR2 is SVGEGT. Trimming removed 5 bases from V and 4 bases from J, with 15 bases in between. The CDR3 loop spans 15 amino acids. The CDR3 loop reads CASSDETGLNQPQHF. The CDR3 nucleotides are TGTGCCAGCAGTGACGAAACAGGGCTAAATCAGCCCCAGCATTTT.

This clone was detected only once. This chain connects TRBV28 to TRBJ1-5; TRBD1 agrees at 9 bases. V shed 6 bases and J 7 bases; nucleotides not matched to a gene: 7. The germline CDR1 and CDR2 sequences are MDHEN and SYDVKM. The CDR3 loop spans 14 amino acids. CDR3 DNA: TGTGCCAGCAGCCGGGGACAGGGTTGGCAGCCCCAGCATTTT. It encodes CASSRGQGWQPQHF. Full variable domain (outside the CDR3, taken from reference TRBV28 and TRBJ1-5): DVKVTQSSRYLVKRTGEKVFLECVQDMDHENMFWYRQDPGLGLRLIYFSYDVKMKEKGDIPEGYSVSREKKERFSLILESASTNQTSMYLCASSRGQGWQPQHFGDGTRLSIL.

This clone was seen only once. CDR3 DNA: TGTGCCAGCAGCGTCCCCAGGGGGCGCGATAAAGAGACCCAGTACTTC. It codes for CASSVPRGRDKETQYF. The chain employs TRBV7-9 and TRBJ2-5, with 8 bases that match TRBD1. The CDR3 is made up of 16 amino acids. Germline trimming cut 5 bases from V and 3 bases from J; bases unmatched to any gene: 11. In germline, CDR1 is SEHNR, CDR2 FQNEAQ (reference sequence).

V is TRBV28 and J is TRBJ2-7, with 9 bases fitting TRBD1. The germline CDR1 and CDR2 sequences are MDHEN and SYDVKM. This CDR3 has 14 amino acids. The ends lost 8 bases at V and 5 bases at J; junction bases unmatched: 10. CDR3 loop: CASGGTGTLDEQYF. CDR3 nucleotides: TGTGCCAGCGGGGGGACAGGGACTCTGGACGAGCAGTACTTC.

This rearrangement joins TRBV5-3 to TRBJ2-1; D may be TRBD2 (6 bases). TRBV5-3 carries the ORF label, with uncertain function. The V gene lost 1 base and the J gene lost 4 bases, with 9 bases spanning the gap. This CDR3 spans 14 amino acids. The DNA of the CDR3 is TGTGCCAGAAGCTTGTCTAGCGCGTACAATGAGCAGTTCTTC. Its protein product is CARSLSSAYNEQFF.

This clone came up a few times. J is TRBJ2-3 and V is TRBV4-2; TRBD2 matches 8 bases. Trimming at V came to 2 bases and at J to 4 bases, leaving 8 bases not matched to a gene. CDR3 length equals 16 residues. Per germline, CDR1 LGHNA and CDR2 YNFKEQ. The CDR3 loop is CASSQKAAGDADTQYF. Written as DNA, the CDR3 is TGTGCCAGCAGCCAAAAAGCAGCGGGAGACGCAGATACGCAGTATTTT.

This clone showed up just a few times. CDR3 sequence: CASSAQGYEQYF. The DNA of the CDR3 is TGTGCCAGCAGCGCGCAGGGTTACGAGCAGTACTTC. The chain couples TRBV12-3 or TRBV12-4 to TRBJ2-7, with a tentative D call TRBD1 (5 bases). The CDR3 has 12 residues. The V end lost 6 bases, the J end lost 4 bases, and 10 bases lay between the germline ends.

The gene calls are TRBV4-3 and TRBJ2-1; a possible D gene is TRBD2 (5 bases). V was clipped by 0 bases and J by 10 bases, with 13 bases between them. The V gene's germline CDR1 is LGHNA and CDR2 YSLEER. CDR3 size: 14 residues. CDR3 sequence: CASSQDRGHGEQFF. In nucleotides, the CDR3 is TGCGCCAGCAGCCAAGATCGAGGGCACGGGGAGCAGTTCTTC.

A few counts support this clone. The chain employs TRBV5-4 and TRBJ2-7, with a possible D match to TRBD2 (6 bases). The germline CDR1 and CDR2 sequences are SGHNT and YYREEE (reference sequence). Trimming pared 5 bases from V and 7 bases from J, leaving 22 bases between. This CDR3 region has 15 residues. The CDR3 region has the DNA TGTGCCAGCAGGACCTCCGGGACTCCAGAAGGGGAGCAGTACTTC. The encoded protein is CASRTSGTPEGEQYF.

This chain connects TRBV27 to TRBJ1-1, with D possibly TRBD1 on 5 matching bases. V shed 8 bases and J shed 6 bases, with 16 bases lying between them. Germline CDR1 MNHEY, CDR2 SMNVEV (reference sequence). CDR3 length equals 13 residues. In nucleotides, the CDR3 is TGTGCCAGCTCATTAGCGGGGGGGGCTGAAGCTTTCTTT. Residues: CASSLAGGAEAFF.

The V call is TRBV25-1, the J call TRBJ1-1; D is unresolved. Germline V gene sequence: CDR1 MGHDK, CDR2 SYGVNS. The CDR3 runs to 13 residues. Trimming took off 3 bases at V and 4 bases at J, with 9 bases between the two ends. The DNA for the CDR3 is TGTGCCAGCAGTGAGAGGGTGGCCACTGAAGCTTTCTTT. It translates to CASSERVATEAFF. The full variable domain, in which reference TRBV25-1 and TRBJ1-1 provide the parts outside the CDR3, is EADIYQTPRYLVIGTGKKITLECSQTMGHDKMYWYQQDPGMELHLIHYSYGVNSTEKGDLSSESTVSRIRTEHFPLTLESARPSHTSQYLCASSERVATEAFFGQGTRLTVV.

As for this clone: Within the sample, other DNA sequences also encode this same CDR3. The genes are TRBV7-2 and TRBJ2-3; possible D gene TRBD2, 6 bases. V was shortened by 6 bases and J by 0 bases, with 10 bases between the two germline ends. This CDR3 is built from 14 residues. Germline V lookup: CDR1 SGHTA, CDR2 FQGNSA. The CDR3 sequence is CASRAGRSTDTQYF. CDR3 in DNA: TGTGCCAGCAGGGCGGGAAGGAGCACAGATACGCAGTATTTT.

The chain combines TRBV7-2 with TRBJ1-2; D not resolved. The V end lost 2 bases, the J end lost 6 bases, and 10 bases lay between the germline ends. Germline lookup yields CDR1 SGHTA and CDR2 FQGNSA. CDR3 length equals 13 residues. CDR3 in amino acids: CASSLTYGDGYTF. The CDR3 DNA is TGTGCCAGCAGCTTAACATACGGAGATGGCTACACCTTC.

In DNA form, the CDR3 reads TGCAGCGCCGGGGACAGGGGGCGCGGAGAGACCCAGTACTTC. It encodes CSAGDRGRGETQYF. J is TRBJ2-5 and V is TRBV29-1, with 12 bases matching TRBD1. The CDR3 has 14 residues. Germline trimming cut 7 bases from V and 4 bases from J; bases unmatched to any gene: 7. CDR1 is SQVTM and CDR2 is ANQGSEA in the germline V gene.

The chain is built from TRBV9 and TRBJ2-5; 7 bases fit TRBD1. This CDR3 is built from 16 residues. Germline lookup yields CDR1 SGDLS and CDR2 YYNGEE. The V and J ends lost 2 bases and 2 bases, in that order; junction bases with no gene match: 9. The CDR3 sequence: CASSVGKGGYQETQYF. CDR3 bases: TGTGCCAGCAGCGTGGGGAAAGGGGGCTATCAAGAGACCCAGTACTTC. The whole variable domain, remainder taken from reference TRBV9 and TRBJ2-5, is DSGVTQTPKHLITATGQRVTLRCSPRSGDLSVYWYQQSLDQGLQFLIQYYNGEERAKGNILERFSAQQFPDLHSELNLSSLELGDSALYFCASSVGKGGYQETQYFGPGTRLLVL.

A few counts support this clone. This chain joins TRBV29-1 and TRBJ2-1; 11 bases fit TRBD2. Trimming at V came to 7 bases and at J to 6 bases, leaving 11 bases not matched to a gene. The CDR3 sequence is 15 residues long. CDR1 and CDR2 from the germline V gene are SQVTM and ANQGSEA. In DNA form, the CDR3 reads TGCAGCGGGACCTCACTAGCGGGAGTATTCAATGAGCAGTTCTTC. This gives the protein CSGTSLAGVFNEQFF.

J is TRBJ2-1 and V is TRBV19; D perhaps matches TRBD2 (6 bases). In germline, CDR1 is LNHDA, CDR2 SQIVND (reference sequence). CDR3 size: 17 residues. Between the trimmed V and J ends, which lost 5 bases and 1 base, there was a span of 18 bases. This CDR3 is CASSSLVSGYSYNEQFF. CDR3 sequence (DNA): TGTGCCAGTAGTTCCCTTGTTAGCGGTTATTCCTACAATGAGCAGTTCTTC.

A note on this clone: This sample also contains other DNA sequences that code for the same CDR3. The chain couples TRBV5-1 to TRBJ2-7; TRBD1 might be the D (6 bases). V dropped 4 bases and J dropped 2 bases, with 13 bases sitting between them. The CDR3 is made up of 14 amino acids. CDR1 is SGHRS and CDR2 is YFSETQ in the germline V gene. As DNA, the CDR3 is TGCGCCAGCAGCCACCACCGGGACACCTACGAGCAGTACTTC. As protein: CASSHHRDTYEQYF.

This clone has just a few counts. For the CDR3, the DNA is TGTGCCAGCAGCTTTCTCAGGGGTTCCACCGGGGAGCTGTTTTTT. Translation gives CASSFLRGSTGELFF. The chain recombines TRBV7-9 with TRBJ2-2; D might be TRBD1 (6 bases). The V end lost 3 bases, the J end lost 4 bases, and 12 bases lay between the germline ends. Per the germline V gene, CDR1 is SEHNR and CDR2 is FQNEAQ (reference sequence). This CDR3 spans 15 amino acids.

The rearrangement links TRBV4-3 to TRBJ2-1; TRBD2 agrees at 10 bases. J was trimmed by 8 bases and V by 4 bases; bases with no gene match: 8. This CDR3 is built from 15 residues. CDR1 is LGHNA and CDR2 is YSLEER in the germline V gene. As DNA, the CDR3 is TGCGCCAGCAGCCGCCTTCCTAGCGGGGGCGATGAGCAGTTCTTC. Residues: CASSRLPSGGDEQFF.